The sequence of this TCR beta chain was determined in a study of T cell changes during pregnancy in multiple sclerosis (dated by TCRdb to the late 2010s). Notes on the research overall: In women with multiple sclerosis, the researchers looked at how the T cell repertoire shifted as pregnancy progressed.

The CDR3 runs 14 residues from the cysteine to the phenylalanine. Only the CDR3 DNA is retained, 42 bases long and in frame from the first base. Trimming takes 0 bases off V and 6 bases off J; junction bases not matched to a gene: 4. As encoded in the germline V gene, CDR1 is MNHNS while CDR2 is SASEGT. Details on this clone: No antigen is known for it. Base qualities are not recorded, but no much larger clone differs from it by a single base.

Library creation used the immunoSEQ multiplex PCR assay. Not all clones reach the TCRdb copy of this immuneACCESS table, which keeps in-frame sequences only. Checked studies attribute under half of the gap to unresolved V genes and leave the rest unexplained. The sample has some 77,000 clones on record, approximately 90% of them singletons. The top ten hold approximately 2% of the sample. Sequenced here: peripheral blood, sampled before pregnancy. This chain is built from TRBV6-1 and TRBJ1-2, with 7 middle bases fitting TRBD1. The receptor's source is a female donor with multiple sclerosis, enrolled in a pregnancy study. CDR3 loop: CASSEAEGANGYTF. In nucleotide form, the sequence is TGTGCCAGCAGTGAAGCAGAGGGGGCGAATGGCTACACCTTC.